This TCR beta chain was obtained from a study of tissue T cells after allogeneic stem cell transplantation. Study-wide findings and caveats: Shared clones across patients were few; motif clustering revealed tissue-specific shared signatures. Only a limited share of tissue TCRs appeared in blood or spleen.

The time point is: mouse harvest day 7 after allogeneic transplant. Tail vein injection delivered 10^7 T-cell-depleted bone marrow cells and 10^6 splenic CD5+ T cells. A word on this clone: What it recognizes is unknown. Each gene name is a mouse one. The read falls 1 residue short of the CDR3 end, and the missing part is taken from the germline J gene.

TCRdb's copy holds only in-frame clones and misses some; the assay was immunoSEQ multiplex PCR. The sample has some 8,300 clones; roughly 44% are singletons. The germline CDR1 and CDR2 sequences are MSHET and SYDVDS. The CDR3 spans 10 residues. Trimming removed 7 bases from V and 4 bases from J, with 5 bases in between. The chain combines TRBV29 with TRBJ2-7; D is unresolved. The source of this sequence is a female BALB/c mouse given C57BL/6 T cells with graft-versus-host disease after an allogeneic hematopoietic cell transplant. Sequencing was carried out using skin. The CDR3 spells CASKGYEQYF. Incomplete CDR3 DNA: TGTGCTAGCAAAGGGTATGAACAGTAC.